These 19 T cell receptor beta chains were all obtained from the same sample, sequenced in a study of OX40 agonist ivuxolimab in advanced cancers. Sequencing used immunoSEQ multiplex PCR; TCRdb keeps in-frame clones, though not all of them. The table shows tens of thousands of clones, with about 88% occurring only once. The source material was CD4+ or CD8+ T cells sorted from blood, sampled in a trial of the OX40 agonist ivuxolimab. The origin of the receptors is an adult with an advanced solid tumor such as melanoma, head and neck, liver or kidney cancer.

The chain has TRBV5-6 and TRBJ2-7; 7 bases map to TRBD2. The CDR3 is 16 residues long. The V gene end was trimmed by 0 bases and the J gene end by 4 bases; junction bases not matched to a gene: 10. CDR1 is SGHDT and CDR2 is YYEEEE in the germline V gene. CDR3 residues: CASSLDGAGIRYEQYF. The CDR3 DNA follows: TGTGCCAGCAGCTTGGATGGAGCGGGAATAAGGTACGAGCAGTACTTC.

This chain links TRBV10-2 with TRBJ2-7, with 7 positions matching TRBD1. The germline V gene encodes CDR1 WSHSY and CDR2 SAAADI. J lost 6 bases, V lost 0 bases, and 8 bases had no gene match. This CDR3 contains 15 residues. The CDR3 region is CASSESTGWDTEQYF. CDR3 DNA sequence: TGCGCCAGCAGTGAGTCGACAGGGTGGGATACCGAGCAGTACTTC.

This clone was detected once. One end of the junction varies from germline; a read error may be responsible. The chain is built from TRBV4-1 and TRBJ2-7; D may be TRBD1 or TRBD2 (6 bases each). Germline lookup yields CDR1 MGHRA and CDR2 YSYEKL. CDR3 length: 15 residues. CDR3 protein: CATSATVGGAYEQYF. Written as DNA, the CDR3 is TGCGCCACCAGCGCCACCGTGGGGGGCGCCTACGAGCAGTACTTC.

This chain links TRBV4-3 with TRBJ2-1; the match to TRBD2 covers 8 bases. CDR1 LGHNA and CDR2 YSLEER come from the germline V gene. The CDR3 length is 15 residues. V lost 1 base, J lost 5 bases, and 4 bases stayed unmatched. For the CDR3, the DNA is TGCGCCAGCAGCCAAGGGGCTAGCGGGCACAATGAGCAGTTCTTC. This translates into CASSQGASGHNEQFF.

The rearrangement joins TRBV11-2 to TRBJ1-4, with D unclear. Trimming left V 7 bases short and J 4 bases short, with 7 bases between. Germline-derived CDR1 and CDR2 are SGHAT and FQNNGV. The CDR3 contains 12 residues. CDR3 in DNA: TGTGCCAGCACTGGGGTTAATGAAAAACTGTTTTTT. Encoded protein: CASTGVNEKLFF. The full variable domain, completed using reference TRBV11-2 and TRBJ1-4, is EAGVAQSPRYKIIEKRQSVAFWCNPISGHATLYWYQQILGQGPKLLIQFQNNGVVDDSQLPKDRFSAERLKGVDSTLKIQPAKLEDSAVYLCASTGVNEKLFFGSGTQLSVL.

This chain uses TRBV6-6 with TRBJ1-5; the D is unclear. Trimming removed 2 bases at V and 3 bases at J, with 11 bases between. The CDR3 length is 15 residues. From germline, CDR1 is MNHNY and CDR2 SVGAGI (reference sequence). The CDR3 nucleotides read TGTGCCAGCAGTTACGCAGGAGCGCCCAATCAGCCCCAGCATTTT. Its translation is CASSYAGAPNQPQHF.

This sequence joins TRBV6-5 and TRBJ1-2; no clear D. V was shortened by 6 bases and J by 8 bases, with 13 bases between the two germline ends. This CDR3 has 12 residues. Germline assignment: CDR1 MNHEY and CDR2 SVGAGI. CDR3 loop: CASRSGVSGYTF. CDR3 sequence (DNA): TGTGCCAGCAGATCGGGCGTTTCGGGCTACACCTTC.

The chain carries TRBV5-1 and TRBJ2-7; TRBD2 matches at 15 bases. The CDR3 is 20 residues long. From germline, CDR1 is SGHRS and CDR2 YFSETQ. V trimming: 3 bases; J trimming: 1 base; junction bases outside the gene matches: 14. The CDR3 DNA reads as TGCGCCAGCAGCTCCGGACTAGCGGGAGGGGAGTGGACGGGTTCCTACGAGCAGTACTTC. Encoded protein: CASSSGLAGGEWTGSYEQYF.

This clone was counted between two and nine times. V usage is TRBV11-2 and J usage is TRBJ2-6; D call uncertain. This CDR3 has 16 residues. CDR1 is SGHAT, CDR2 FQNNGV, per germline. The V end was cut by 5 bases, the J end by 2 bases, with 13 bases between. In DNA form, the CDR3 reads TGTGCCAGCAGCCAAGATCTCACAACTGGGGCCAACGTCCTGACTTTC. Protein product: CASSQDLTTGANVLTF.

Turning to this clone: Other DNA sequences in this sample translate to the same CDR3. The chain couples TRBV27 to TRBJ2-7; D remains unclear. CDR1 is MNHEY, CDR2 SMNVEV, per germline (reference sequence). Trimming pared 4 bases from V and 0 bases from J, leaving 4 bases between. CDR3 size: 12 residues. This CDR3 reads CASSSNSYEQYF. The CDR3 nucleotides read TGTGCCAGCAGTTCAAACTCCTACGAGCAGTACTTC.

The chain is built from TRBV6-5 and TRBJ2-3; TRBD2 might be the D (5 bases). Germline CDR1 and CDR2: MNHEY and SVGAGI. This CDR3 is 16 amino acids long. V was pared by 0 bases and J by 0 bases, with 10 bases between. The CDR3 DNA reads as TGTGCCAGCAGTTACTCGGACTGGGCTAGCACAGATACGCAGTATTTT. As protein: CASSYSDWASTDTQYF.

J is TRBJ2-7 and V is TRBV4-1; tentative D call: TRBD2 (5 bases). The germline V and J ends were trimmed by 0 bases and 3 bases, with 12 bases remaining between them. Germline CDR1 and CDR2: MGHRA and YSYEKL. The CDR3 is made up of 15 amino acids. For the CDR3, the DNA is TGCGCCAGCAGCCAAGATCCGGGGAACTTCTACGAGCAGTACTTC. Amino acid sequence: CASSQDPGNFYEQYF.

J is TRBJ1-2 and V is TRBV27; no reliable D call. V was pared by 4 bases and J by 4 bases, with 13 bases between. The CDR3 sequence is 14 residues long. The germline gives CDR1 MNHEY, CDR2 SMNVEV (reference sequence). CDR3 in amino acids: CASSSLPGSYGYTF. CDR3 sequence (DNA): TGTGCCAGCAGTTCCCTACCGGGCTCCTATGGCTACACCTTC.

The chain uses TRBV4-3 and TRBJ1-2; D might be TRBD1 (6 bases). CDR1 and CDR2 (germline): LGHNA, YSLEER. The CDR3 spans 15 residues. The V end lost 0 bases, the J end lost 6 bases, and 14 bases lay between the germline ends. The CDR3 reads CASSQDRGALHGYTF. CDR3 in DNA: TGCGCCAGCAGCCAAGACCGGGGGGCCCTGCATGGCTACACCTTC.

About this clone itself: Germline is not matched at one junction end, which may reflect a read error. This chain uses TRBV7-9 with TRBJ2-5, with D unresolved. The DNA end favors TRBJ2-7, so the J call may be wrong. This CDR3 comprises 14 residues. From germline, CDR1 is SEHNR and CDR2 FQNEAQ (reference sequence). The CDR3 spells CASSLDPDPSEQYF. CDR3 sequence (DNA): TGTGCCAGCAGTTTAGATCCAGACCCCTCCGAGCAGTACTTC.

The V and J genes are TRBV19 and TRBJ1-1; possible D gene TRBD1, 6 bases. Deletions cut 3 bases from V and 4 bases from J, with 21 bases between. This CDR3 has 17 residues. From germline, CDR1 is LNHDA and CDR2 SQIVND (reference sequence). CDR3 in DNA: TGTGCCAGTAGTATCAACAGGGAAGGGGACCACCGCACTGAAGCTTTCTTT. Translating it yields CASSINREGDHRTEAFF.

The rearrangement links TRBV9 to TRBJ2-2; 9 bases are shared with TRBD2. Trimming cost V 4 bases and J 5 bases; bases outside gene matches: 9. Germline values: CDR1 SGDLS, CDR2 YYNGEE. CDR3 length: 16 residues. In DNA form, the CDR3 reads TGTGCCAGCAGCCCTTCGACTAGCGGTGGAACCGGGGAGCTGTTTTTT. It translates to CASSPSTSGGTGELFF.

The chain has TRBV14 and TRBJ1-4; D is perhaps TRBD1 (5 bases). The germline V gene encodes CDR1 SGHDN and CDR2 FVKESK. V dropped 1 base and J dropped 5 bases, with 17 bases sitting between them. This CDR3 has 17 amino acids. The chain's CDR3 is CASSQVDRGRRNEKLFF. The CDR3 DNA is TGTGCCAGCAGCCAAGTAGATCGGGGACGTAGAAATGAAAAACTGTTTTTT. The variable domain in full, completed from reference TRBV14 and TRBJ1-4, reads EAGVTQFPSHSVIEKGQTVTLRCDPISGHDNLYWYRRVMGKEIKFLLHFVKESKQDESGMPNNRFLAERTGGTYSTLKVQPAELEDSGVYFCASSQVDRGRRNEKLFFGSGTQLSVL.

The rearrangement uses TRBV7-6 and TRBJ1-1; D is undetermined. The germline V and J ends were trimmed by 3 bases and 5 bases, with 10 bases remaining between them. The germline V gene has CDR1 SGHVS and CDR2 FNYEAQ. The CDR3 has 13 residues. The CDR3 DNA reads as TGTGCCAGCAGCTTTTACTCGGGTACTGAAGCTTTCTTT. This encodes CASSFYSGTEAFF.